This T cell receptor beta chain appears in the sequencing data of a study of blood T cell repertoires in COVID-19. Study summary: T cells, B-cell-depleted T cells, or PBMCs supplied cDNA or gDNA.

Germline CDR1 MRHNA, CDR2 SNTAGT. The CDR3 consists of 15 residues. Trimming left V 5 bases short and J 2 bases short, with 13 bases between. Profiling relied on immunoSEQ multiplex PCR, and the TCRdb table lists in-frame clones only, not all of them. Of about 250,000 clones listed, 80% to 90% are singletons. The clonotype comes from a woman aged 30 to 39 who had recovered from COVID-19. The sample taken for sequencing was PBMCs or T cells enriched from blood (not recorded which). The chain combines TRBV6-4 with TRBJ2-1; D may be TRBD2 (6 bases). CDR3 sequence reads: CASSPGLLAYNEQFF. As DNA, the CDR3 is TGTGCCAGCAGTCCTGGACTATTAGCCTACAATGAGCAGTTCTTC.